The TCR beta chain under discussion was sequenced for a study of blood T cell repertoires in COVID-19 (dated by TCRdb to the early 2020s). Looking at the study overall: Samples covering the acute and convalescent phases of COVID-19 were provided by collaborators in the United States, Italy and Spain. The prospective study material was composed of cDNA or gDNA derived from T cells, B-cell-depleted T cells, or PBMCs. The dataset comprised deeply sampled blood TCRbeta repertoires from subjects exposed to, actively infected with, or recovered from COVID-19. A freely available public database, intended as a resource for researchers studying the immune response to SARS-CoV-2, is where the repertoires were released. The samples were drawn from two sources: the first 160 participants of the ongoing ImmuneRACE study, and about 1,300 subjects contributed by 6 global collaborators. Nearly every sample came with metadata listing a de-identified subject ID, COVID-19 status, age in years and sex. Where available, HLA class I and class II types were taken from metadata supplied by the sample provider and were not determined by assay-based typing.

TCRbeta CDR3 regions were amplified from genomic DNA by means of the immunoSEQ Assay, a bias-controlled multiplex PCR. The paper's data handling went like this. Nucleated cell counts per sample were estimated from amplification of reference gene primers within the assay. Sequence reads were collapsed and filtered to measure the absolute abundance of every unique TCRbeta CDR3 rearrangement. Productive Simpson clonality was computed per sample as the square root of Simpson's diversity index over productive rearrangements. What TCRdb holds here is the immuneACCESS table cut down to in-frame rearrangements. Part of the clones is not present; checked against another copy, under half of the missing clones reflect an unresolved V gene, and the others are unexplained. Clone size and V and J calls were adopted from that table, with D and trimming inferred from the DNA. In all, the sample holds tens of thousands of clones, and 70% to 90% of those were seen once. The ten largest clones take up under 15% of the sample.

The CDR3 covers 12 residues, taking in both the cysteine and the phenylalanine. CDR3 DNA is the only sequence kept; it has 36 bases, read in frame from the first base. From a lookup of the germline V gene, CDR1 and CDR2 are WSHSY and SAAADI. Trimming leaves V shorter by 6 bases and J shorter by 5 bases, with the junction holding 3 bases beyond the gene matches. Beyond this particular receptor, the publication reports: Clinical and demographic metadata were provided uncurated, with the amount varying by source and participant.

The collaborating institutions used their own protocols to collect whole blood in K2EDTA tubes. Collaborator samples were shipped for TCRbeta analysis as frozen whole blood, isolated PBMCs, or DNA extracted from either sample type. On this clone itself: The target of this receptor is not known. Base qualities were left out, and no much larger clone turns up one base away.

What was sequenced was peripheral blood. This receptor was obtained from a man aged 80 or over with acute or convalescent COVID-19. The rearranged chain carries TRBV10-2 and TRBJ1-2; 7 middle bases align to TRBD1. The CDR3 sequence is CASSGDSYGYTF. The sequenced DNA: TGCGCCAGCAGCGGGGACAGTTATGGCTACACCTTC.